This T cell receptor (beta chain) was retrieved from a study of T-cell memory formation after mild COVID-19. Findings and limits, study-wide: SARS-CoV-2 specificity of second-wave clones peaking day 37 was unconfirmed.

This clonotype turned up a few times. The antigen remains unidentified. The CDR3 extends over 13 amino acids. The V gene lost 0 bases and the J gene lost 6 bases, with 6 bases spanning the gap. The V gene's germline CDR1 is MNHNY and CDR2 SVGAGI (reference sequence). It was 5'RACE with constant-segment primers that produced the TCR alpha and TCR beta cDNA libraries, which carried sample barcodes and UMIs. Each CDR3 protein is one row after TCRdb ran MiXCR on the 5' RACE reads. This sample has 260,000 or so distinct CDR3 sequences, with 16% found just once. The clonotype was recovered from a man younger than 35 who had mild COVID-19 (a few samples of this study predate the infection). Cell type and time point are not known. This rearrangement joins TRBV6-6 to TRBJ1-5; D uncertain. Sequenced input: PBMCs or a T cell subset sorted from them (not recorded which). The CDR3 is CASSYSSRQPQHF. The CDR3 DNA follows: TGTGCCAGCAGTTACTCTAGCCGTCAGCCCCAGCATTTT.